These T cell receptor beta chains were read from a single sample in a study of shared clonotypes between healthy human individuals. Sequencing was performed with immunoSEQ multiplex PCR; in TCRdb, only in-frame clones are kept and a portion is missing. The sample holds around 610,000 clones, about 96% seen once. Source material: naive CD8+ T cells sorted from blood. Receptors originate from a young woman in good health. CDR3s include the opening cysteine and the closing phenylalanine or tryptophan. Fields, in order: D gene, V gene, CDR3 protein. D genes are given only for firm matches.

>.|TRBV29-1
CSVALGRSTDTQYF
>TRBD1|TRBV29-1
CSVEPTGGRRYGYTF
>.|TRBV28
CASSLGWDPFRNF
>.|TRBV4-2
CASSQEQIYEQYF
>.|TRBV2
CASSDGLETQYF
>.|TRBV19
CASSISGAAEAFF
>.|TRBV7-9
CASSSMDEQFF
>.|TRBV4-1
CASSQGVSPLHF
>.|TRBV4-1
CASSQDQLALATAYNEQFF
>TRBD1|TRBV6-5
CASSYDRGTEAFF
>.|TRBV5-4
CVSSETNTEAFF
>.|TRBV27
CASSLSGVPEAFF
>TRBD1|TRBV7-3
CASSLRQGHEQYF
>TRBD2|TRBV6-5
CASSPRAGATYEQYF
>.|TRBV29-1
CSVEQSNTEAFF
>.|TRBV29-1
CSVVLTGLYGYTF
>.|TRBV7-9
CASSLSPGGYYTDTQYF
>.|TRBV4-2
CASSIQGRKYEQYF
>TRBD2|TRBV5-6
CASSLAVELAGAQTQYF
>.|TRBV27
CASSHGRTAYEQYF
>.|TRBV4-1
CASSPRSGRVDYGYTF
>TRBD1|TRBV9
CASSGTGGFDYTF
>TRBD2|TRBV9
CASGRTSGTAETQYF
>TRBD2|TRBV9
CASSVVASGRDEQFF
>.|TRBV6-1
CASTLAGISDTQYF
>.|TRBV13
CASSPFSNEQFF
>TRBD1|TRBV28
CASIPSGGLSAYGYTF
>TRBD1|TRBV10-2
CASRTDRASYEQYF
>.|TRBV6-1
CATGQNTEAFF
>.|TRBV11-2
CASSIGTRYEQYF
>TRBD2|TRBV25-1
CASSEFGSGGIYEQYF
>TRBD1|TRBV5-1
CASSASGQGTEAFF
>.|TRBV7-9
CASSPGAGEKLFF
>.|TRBV5-3
CARSLEDSNTEAFF
>TRBD1|TRBV15
CATSREGGTGGYTEAFF
>TRBD2|TRBV6-6
CASSYETSGYNEQFF
>TRBD2|TRBV19
CASSSSQRGTYEQYF
>TRBD2|TRBV30
CAWSDLREAPHEQYF
>.|TRBV13
CASSTPGEGSYNEQFF
>.|TRBV9
CASSVDGHSGQPQHF
>.|TRBV19
CASSVGAGHPYEQYF
>.|TRBV6-1
CASSVKIAGAGYGYTF
>TRBD1|TRBV6-6
CASRGTASYEQYF
>.|TRBV18
CASSMGIYEQYF
>TRBD2|TRBV28
CASSLGGVQETQYF
>.|TRBV4-1
CASSQEINFEQYF
>TRBD1|TRBV2
CASSTTGVEGETQYF
>TRBD1|TRBV27
CAPRQGTTYEQYF
>.|TRBV6-4
CASSAQFGTGELFF
>.|TRBV5-7
CASSSLYEQYF
>TRBD2|TRBV4-2
CASSQGLASSYEQYF